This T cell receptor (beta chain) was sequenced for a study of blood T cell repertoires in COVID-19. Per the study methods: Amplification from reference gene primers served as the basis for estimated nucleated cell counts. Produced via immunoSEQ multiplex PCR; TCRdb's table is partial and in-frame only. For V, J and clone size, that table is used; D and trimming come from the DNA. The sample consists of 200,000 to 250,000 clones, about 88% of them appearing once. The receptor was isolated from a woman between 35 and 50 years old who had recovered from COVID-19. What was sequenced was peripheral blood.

CDR3 sequence reads: CASSFSGLYEQYF. CDR3 coding DNA: TGTGCCAGCAGCTTTTCAGGGTTGTACGAGCAGTACTTC. V is TRBV11-2 and J is TRBJ2-7, with D perhaps matching TRBD1 (5 bases). CDR3 length: 13 residues. Per the germline V gene, CDR1 is SGHAT and CDR2 is FQNNGV. V lost 3 bases and J 4 bases, leaving 10 bases between the germline ends.